Listed here is a single T cell receptor (beta chain). This record belongs to a study of T cell responses to AZD1222 COVID-19 vaccine. This table comes from immunoSEQ multiplex PCR, and its TCRdb copy is limited to in-frame clones, with some not included. There are 56,000 or so clones in the sample; 75% to 90% occur only once, and about 15% lies in the top ten. V was pared by 11 bases and J by 0 bases, with 5 bases of the junction left unmatched. The V gene's germline CDR1 is MDHEN and CDR2 SYDVKM. This CDR3 spans 13 amino acids. This receptor was taken from an adult in good health. The chain joins TRBV28 to TRBJ2-3; 7 nucleotides line up with TRBD2. The sample consisted of peripheral blood, taken on day 0 of AZD1222 vaccination. The CDR3 region has the DNA TGTGCCTGGTCGGGGGGTAGCACAGATACGCAGTATTTT. It specifies CAWSGGSTDTQYF.